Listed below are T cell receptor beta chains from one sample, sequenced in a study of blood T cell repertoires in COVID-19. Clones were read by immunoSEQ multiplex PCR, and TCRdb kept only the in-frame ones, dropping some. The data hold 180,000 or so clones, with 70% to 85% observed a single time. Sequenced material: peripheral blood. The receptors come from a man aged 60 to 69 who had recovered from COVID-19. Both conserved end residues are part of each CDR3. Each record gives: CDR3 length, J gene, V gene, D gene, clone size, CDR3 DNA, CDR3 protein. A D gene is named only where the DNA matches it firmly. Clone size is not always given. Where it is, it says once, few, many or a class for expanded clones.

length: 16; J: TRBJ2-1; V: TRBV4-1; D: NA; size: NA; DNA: TGCGCCAGCAGCCTCAGTTGGGGGGAAACCTACAATGAGCAGTTCTTC; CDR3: CASSLSWGETYNEQFF
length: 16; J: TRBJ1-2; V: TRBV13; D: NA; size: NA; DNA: TGTGCCAGCAGCTCCTCTTCGGACTCTTTATTCTATGGCTACACCTTC; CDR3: CASSSSSDSLFYGYTF
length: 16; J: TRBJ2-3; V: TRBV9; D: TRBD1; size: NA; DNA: TGTGCCAGCAGCTTTCGACAGGGGATGGGCACAGATACGCAGTATTTT; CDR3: CASSFRQGMGTDTQYF
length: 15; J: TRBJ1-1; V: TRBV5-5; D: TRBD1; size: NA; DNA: TGTGCCAGCAGCTTGTTGAGGGGGCAGAACACTGAAGCTTTCTTT; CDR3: CASSLLRGQNTEAFF
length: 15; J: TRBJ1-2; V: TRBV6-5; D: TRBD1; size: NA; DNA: TGTGCCAGCAGGGATAACAGGGGCGATGGAAATGGCTACACCTTC; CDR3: CASRDNRGDGNGYTF
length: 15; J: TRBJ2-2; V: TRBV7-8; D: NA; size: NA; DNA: TGTGCCAGCAGCCTATTTCTTTCGAGCACCGGGGAGCTGTTTTTT; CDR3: CASSLFLSSTGELFF
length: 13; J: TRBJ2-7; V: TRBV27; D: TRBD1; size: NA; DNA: TGTGCCGGCCCGGGACAGGGGTTGTACGAGCAGTACTTC; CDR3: CAGPGQGLYEQYF
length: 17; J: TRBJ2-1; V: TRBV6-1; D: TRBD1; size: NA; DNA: TGTGCCAGCAGTGAAATTTTCGGACAGGGGGCATGGAATGAGCAGTTCTTC; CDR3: CASSEIFGQGAWNEQFF
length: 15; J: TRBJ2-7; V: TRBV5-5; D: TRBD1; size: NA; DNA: TGTGCCAGCAGCCCGAGGACAGGGTCAGCCTACGAGCAGTACTTC; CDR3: CASSPRTGSAYEQYF
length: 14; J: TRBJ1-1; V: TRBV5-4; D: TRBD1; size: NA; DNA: TGTGCCAGCAGCCCATCGACAGGGGGCACTGAAGCTTTCTTT; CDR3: CASSPSTGGTEAFF
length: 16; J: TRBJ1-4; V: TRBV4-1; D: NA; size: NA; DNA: TGCGCCAGCAGCCCCCGCCGGGGGGCAAAGGAAGAAAAACTGTTTTTT; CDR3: CASSPRRGAKEEKLFF
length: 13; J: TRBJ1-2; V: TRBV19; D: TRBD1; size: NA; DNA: TGTGCCAGTAGTGTGGGACAGAACTATGGCTACACCTTC; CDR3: CASSVGQNYGYTF
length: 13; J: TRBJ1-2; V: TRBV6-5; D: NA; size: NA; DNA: TGTGCCAGCAGGGCAACAGCTAACTATGGCTACACCTTC; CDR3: CASRATANYGYTF
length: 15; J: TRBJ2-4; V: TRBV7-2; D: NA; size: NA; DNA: TGTGCCAGCACCTTAGGGGGCGGGGGCCAAAACATTCAGTACTTC; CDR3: CASTLGGGGQNIQYF
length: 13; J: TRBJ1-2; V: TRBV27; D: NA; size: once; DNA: TGTGCCAGCAGTTTAGACAGCCACTATGGCTACACCTTC; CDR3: CASSLDSHYGYTF
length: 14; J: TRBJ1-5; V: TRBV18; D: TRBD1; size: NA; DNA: TGTGCCAGCTCATCGGGACAGCAAGAACAGCCCCAGCATTTT; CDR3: CASSSGQQEQPQHF
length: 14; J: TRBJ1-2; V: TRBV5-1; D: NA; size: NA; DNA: TGCGCCAGCAGGGAGGCAGCGGGGTACTATGGCTACACCTTC; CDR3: CASREAAGYYGYTF
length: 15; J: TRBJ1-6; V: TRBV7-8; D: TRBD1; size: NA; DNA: TGTGCCAGCAGCTTAGCGCAGGGGGCCGGTTCACCCCTCCACTTT; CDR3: CASSLAQGAGSPLHF
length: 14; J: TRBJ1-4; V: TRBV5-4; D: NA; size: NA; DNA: TGTGCCAGCAGCCGCGGTACCTCTAATGAAAAACTGTTTTTT; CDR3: CASSRGTSNEKLFF
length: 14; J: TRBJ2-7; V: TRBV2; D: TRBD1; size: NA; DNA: TGTGCCAGCAGGCCAGGACAGGCAATGGACGAGCAGTACTTC; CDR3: CASRPGQAMDEQYF
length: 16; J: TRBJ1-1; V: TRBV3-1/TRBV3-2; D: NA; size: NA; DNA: TGTGCCAGCAGCCGCCCCCGCGGCAGTATGAACACTGAAGCTTTCTTT; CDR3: CASSRPRGSMNTEAFF
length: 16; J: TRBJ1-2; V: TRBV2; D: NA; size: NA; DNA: TGTGCCAGCAGTGGCCCATCGACAGGAGCTATCTATGGCTACACCTTC; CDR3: CASSGPSTGAIYGYTF
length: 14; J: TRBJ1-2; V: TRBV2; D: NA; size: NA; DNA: TGTGCCAGCAGAGCAACAGGGACTAACTATGGCTACACCTTC; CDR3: CASRATGTNYGYTF
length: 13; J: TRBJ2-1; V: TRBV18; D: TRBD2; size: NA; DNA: TGTGCCAGCTCATCCACTGTAGCGGGGGAGCAGTTCTTC; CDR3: CASSSTVAGEQFF
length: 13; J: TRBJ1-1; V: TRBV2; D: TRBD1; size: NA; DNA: TGTGCCAGGAGGGGGACAGGGCGCACTGAAGCTTTCTTT; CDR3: CARRGTGRTEAFF
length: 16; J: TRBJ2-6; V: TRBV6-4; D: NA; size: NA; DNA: TGTGCCAGCAGTGACTCAGACAGCTCTGGGGCCAACGTCCTGACTTTC; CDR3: CASSDSDSSGANVLTF
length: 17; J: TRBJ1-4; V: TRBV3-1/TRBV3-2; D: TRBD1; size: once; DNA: TGTGCCAGCAGCCAAGTAAGACAGGGGAATGTGGTTGAAAAACTGTTTTTT; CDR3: CASSQVRQGNVVEKLFF
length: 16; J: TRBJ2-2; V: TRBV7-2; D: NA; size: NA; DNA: TGTGCCAGCAGCTCCCAGGGGACCCCGAACACCGGGGAGCTGTTTTTT; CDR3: CASSSQGTPNTGELFF
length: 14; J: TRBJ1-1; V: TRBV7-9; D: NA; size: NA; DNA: TGTGCCAGCAGCTTTGGGGCTATGAACACTGAAGCTTTCTTT; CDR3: CASSFGAMNTEAFF
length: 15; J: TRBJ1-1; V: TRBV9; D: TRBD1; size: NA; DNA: TGTGCCAGCAGCGTAGAAGGACAGGGAAAAACTGAAGCTTTCTTT; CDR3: CASSVEGQGKTEAFF
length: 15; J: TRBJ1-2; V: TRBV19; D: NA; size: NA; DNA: TGTGCCAGTAGTATAAGAACAGGGTCGGACTATGGCTACACCTTC; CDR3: CASSIRTGSDYGYTF